This T cell receptor (beta chain) was recorded in a study of blood T cell repertoires in COVID-19. Study in general: Acute and convalescent COVID-19 specimens originated in the United States, Italy and Spain.

Data came from immunoSEQ multiplex PCR; TCRdb stores just in-frame clones and leaves some out. The table has 45,000 or so clones, roughly nine tenths seen once; the top ten hold around 16%. Looked up from germline, CDR1 is MNHEY and CDR2 is SMNVEV (reference sequence). Trimming left V 2 bases short and J 2 bases short, with 11 bases between. CDR3 length: 15 amino acids. Sequenced sample: peripheral blood. V usage is TRBV27 and J usage is TRBJ2-3; D possibly corresponds to TRBD2 (5 bases). This sequence was found in a man aged 70-80 years with active COVID-19. CDR3 residues: CASSLRLGVTDTQYF. DNA for the CDR3: TGTGCCAGCAGTTTACGTCTCGGGGTCACAGATACGCAGTATTTT.